These 22 T cell receptor beta chains originate from one sample sequenced in a study of OX40 agonist ivuxolimab in advanced cancers. Measured with immunoSEQ multiplex PCR; TCRdb has only the in-frame clones, and not every one. This table has roughly 30,000 clones, around nine tenths appearing once. Sample: CD4+ or CD8+ T cells sorted from blood, taken in a trial of the OX40 agonist ivuxolimab. These receptors were obtained from an adult with an advanced solid tumor such as melanoma, head and neck, liver or kidney cancer.

The rearrangement joins TRBV7-3 to TRBJ2-7; the match to TRBD2 covers 9 bases. The CDR3 loop spans 15 amino acids. Losses at the gene ends were 5 bases for V and 1 base for J; bases not matched to a gene: 6. The V gene's germline CDR1 is SGHTA and CDR2 FQGTGA. In DNA form, the CDR3 reads TGTGCCAGCAGCCCAGCGGGAGGACCTTCCTACGAGCAGTACTTC. This translates into CASSPAGGPSYEQYF.

The chain links TRBV4-3 to TRBJ1-2; TRBD1 agrees at 8 bases. The V segment lost 1 base and the J segment 4 bases; nucleotides outside the gene matches: 2. This CDR3 comprises 14 residues. Germline CDR1 and CDR2: LGHNA and YSLEER. CDR3 residues: CASSQGTGPYGYTF. CDR3 DNA: TGCGCCAGCAGCCAAGGGACAGGGCCCTATGGCTACACCTTC.

The rearrangement joins TRBV5-5 to TRBJ2-6; 9 bases map to TRBD1. The CDR3 spans 20 residues. Trimming removed 3 bases from V and 1 base from J; junction bases left unmatched: 14. Germline V lookup: CDR1 SGHKS, CDR2 YYEKEE (reference sequence). CDR3 nucleotide sequence: TGTGCCAGCAGCTCCATTAAGCCGGGACAGGGAACGTCTGGGGCCAACGTCCTGACTTTC. Translating it yields CASSSIKPGQGTSGANVLTF. Full variable domain (missing parts from reference TRBV5-5 and TRBJ2-6): DAGVTQSPTHLIKTRGQQVTLRCSPISGHKSVSWYQQVLGQGPQFIFQYYEKEERGRGNFPDRFSARQFPNYSSELNVNALLLGDSALYLCASSSIKPGQGTSGANVLTFGAGSRLTVL.

This chain uses TRBV27 with TRBJ2-3; D remains ambiguous. The germline gives CDR1 MNHEY, CDR2 SMNVEV (reference sequence). This CDR3 contains 16 residues. V was clipped by 2 bases and J by 5 bases, with 17 bases between them. In nucleotides, the CDR3 is TGTGCCAGCAGTTTAATTGGCTTGGGTAGGCGAGATACGCAGTATTTT. Encoded protein: CASSLIGLGRRDTQYF.

This clone was observed a handful of times. The V gene is TRBV2, the J gene TRBJ1-2; TRBD1 is a possible D gene (5 bases). This CDR3 region has 14 residues. Trimming cost V 6 bases and J 4 bases, with 15 bases left between them. CDR1 is SNHLY and CDR2 is FYNNEI in the germline V gene. The CDR3 reads CASSEDRGLYGYTF. CDR3 DNA sequence: TGTGCCAGCAGCGAGGATCGGGGCCTCTATGGCTACACCTTC.

The chain recombines TRBV7-9 with TRBJ1-1; D is undetermined. Germline V gives CDR1 SEHNR, CDR2 FQNEAQ (reference sequence). Trimming removed 10 bases at V and 0 bases at J, with 12 bases between. CDR3 length: 13 amino acids. The CDR3 region is CATEKGMNTEAFF. CDR3 bases: TGTGCCACAGAGAAGGGCATGAACACTGAAGCTTTCTTT.

The chain links TRBV5-4 to TRBJ1-1; D uncertain. CDR1 and CDR2 from the germline V gene are SGHNT and YYREEE (reference sequence). This CDR3 is 11 amino acids long. For the CDR3, the DNA is TGTGCTACCATCGGGAACACTGAAGCTTTCTTT. Amino acids: CATIGNTEAFF.

This clone occurred a few times. This rearrangement joins TRBV12-5 to TRBJ1-5; the D gene is possibly TRBD1 (5 bases). The CDR3 spans 13 residues. Per germline, CDR1 LGHNT and CDR2 FRNRAP. The germline V and J ends were trimmed by 7 bases and 2 bases, with 9 bases remaining between them. As DNA, the CDR3 is TGTGCTAGTGCCTCGGGGGGCAATCAGCCCCAGCATTTT. This gives the protein CASASGGNQPQHF.

V usage is TRBV6-1 and J usage is TRBJ1-1; tentative D call: TRBD1 (5 bases). Germline CDR1 reads MNHNS; CDR2 reads SASEGT. V lost 1 base and J 6 bases, leaving 18 bases between the germline ends. This CDR3 contains 16 residues. The CDR3 nucleotides are TGTGCCAGCAGTGAAGGTTTAGTTAAGGGGCCCCCTGAAGCTTTCTTT. It translates to CASSEGLVKGPPEAFF.

The V gene is TRBV2, the J gene TRBJ1-5, with D unclear. Trimming took 4 bases from V and 5 from J, leaving 18 bases between them. Germline V gene data show CDR1 as SNHLY and CDR2 as FYNNEI. This CDR3 contains 16 residues. CDR3 coding DNA: TGTGCCAGCAGTGCGTTCGGGGAGAAAAGTGATCAGCCCCAGCATTTT. Translated, it gives CASSAFGEKSDQPQHF. Full variable domain (outside the CDR3, taken from reference TRBV2 and TRBJ1-5): EPEVTQTPSHQVTQMGQEVILRCVPISNHLYFYWYRQILGQKVEFLVSFYNNEISEKSEIFDDQFSVERPDGSNFTLKIRSTKLEDSAMYFCASSAFGEKSDQPQHFGDGTRLSIL.

This chain connects TRBV7-8 to TRBJ2-7; D tentatively reads TRBD1 or TRBD2 (6 bases each). The V gene's germline CDR1 is SGHVS and CDR2 FQNEAQ. CDR3 size: 15 residues. V lost 1 base to trimming and J lost 4 bases, with 14 bases between them. In DNA form, the CDR3 reads TGTGCCAGCAGCTTAGGAGGGGGGCTTCAATACGAGCAGTACTTC. Residues: CASSLGGGLQYEQYF.

This chain links TRBV27 with TRBJ2-4, with D uncertain. The CDR3 totals 14 residues. The germline V gene has CDR1 MNHEY and CDR2 SMNVEV (reference sequence). V was clipped by 2 bases and J by 0 bases, with 5 bases between them. The CDR3 sequence: CASSLQLAKNIQYF. The CDR3 DNA is TGTGCCAGCAGTTTACAACTAGCCAAAAACATTCAGTACTTC.

Only a few counts were recorded for this clone. The chain combines TRBV27 with TRBJ1-4, with 7 bases identical to TRBD1. The CDR3 loop spans 14 amino acids. Unmatched junction bases numbered 10, after V lost 7 bases and J lost 8 bases. Germline-derived CDR1 and CDR2 are MNHEY and SMNVEV (reference sequence). In DNA form, the CDR3 reads TGTGCCAGCACCACGACAGGGACGGACGAAAAACTGTTTTTT. The encoded protein is CASTTTGTDEKLFF. The complete variable domain, with remaining parts taken from reference TRBV27 and TRBJ1-4, reads EAQVTQNPRYLITVTGKKLTVTCSQNMNHEYMSWYRQDPGLGLRQIYYSMNVEVTDKGDVPEGYKVSRKEKRNFPLILESPSPNQTSLYFCASTTTGTDEKLFFGSGTQLSVL.

V is TRBV7-9 and J is TRBJ2-5; D is unresolved. The CDR3 contains 14 residues. V was pared by 1 base and J by 3 bases, with 9 bases between. Germline lookup yields CDR1 SEHNR and CDR2 FQNEAQ (reference sequence). CDR3 sequence: CASSLGGSEETQYF. The CDR3 region has the DNA TGTGCCAGCAGCTTAGGTGGAAGCGAAGAGACCCAGTACTTC.

This clone was seen more than once but under ten times. In DNA, the CDR3 is TGTGCCAGCAGTTTGGGACAGGGCGTGGAACTGTTTTTT. Protein: CASSLGQGVELFF. This sequence joins TRBV6-5 and TRBJ1-4; 9 bases line up with TRBD1. Germline values: CDR1 MNHEY, CDR2 SVGAGI. J was trimmed by 12 bases and V by 4 bases; bases with no gene match: 6. The CDR3 is 13 residues long.

The V call is TRBV6-1, the J call TRBJ1-1; TRBD1 matches 8 bases. V was pared by 3 bases and J by 4 bases, with 4 bases of the junction left unmatched. Germline V gene data show CDR1 as MNHNS and CDR2 as SASEGT. This CDR3 spans 14 amino acids. In DNA, the CDR3 is TGTGCCAGCAGTGATGACAGGGGATTCACTGAAGCTTTCTTT. Its protein is CASSDDRGFTEAFF.

The V gene is TRBV4-1, the J gene TRBJ1-5, with 10 nucleotides matching TRBD1. The V gene end was trimmed by 1 base and the J gene end by 7 bases; junction bases not matched to a gene: 7. Germline-derived CDR1 and CDR2 are MGHRA and YSYEKL. The CDR3 runs 16 residues. CDR3 sequence: CASSQAGTGDHQPQHF. The CDR3 nucleotides are TGCGCCAGCAGCCAAGCCGGGACAGGGGATCACCAGCCCCAGCATTTT.

This chain links TRBV19 with TRBJ2-5; D remains unclear. The CDR3 loop spans 15 amino acids. Germline values: CDR1 LNHDA, CDR2 SQIVND (reference sequence). Trimming removed 4 bases at V and 0 bases at J, with 12 bases between. The CDR3 nucleotides read TGTGCCAGTAGTACCCTCAGCGACCACCAAGAGACCCAGTACTTC. It yields the protein CASSTLSDHQETQYF.

The gene calls are TRBV6-5 and TRBJ2-1; 10 nucleotides match TRBD2. With 2 bases clipped from V and 7 bases from J, the junction kept 5 bases outside the gene matches. This CDR3 has 15 amino acids. Germline V gene data show CDR1 as MNHEY and CDR2 as SVGAGI. The CDR3 loop reads CASSYGLAASNEQFF. CDR3 nucleotide sequence: TGTGCCAGCAGTTACGGACTAGCGGCAAGTAATGAGCAGTTCTTC.

The chain joins TRBV9 to TRBJ2-1, with TRBD2 identical over 8 bases. V shed 2 bases, J shed 6 bases, and the junction held 7 bases outside the gene matches. This CDR3 spans 15 amino acids. Germline V gene lookup returns CDR1 SGDLS and CDR2 YYNGEE. In DNA, the CDR3 is TGTGCCAGCAGCGTGGGCGGGAGGCCCTTCAATGAGCAGTTCTTC. Translating it yields CASSVGGRPFNEQFF.

The chain joins TRBV27 to TRBJ2-7; TRBD2 agrees at 7 bases. CDR3 length: 14 amino acids. Germline trimming cut 5 bases from V and 0 bases from J; bases unmatched to any gene: 4. The germline CDR1 and CDR2 sequences are MNHEY and SMNVEV (reference sequence). The chain's CDR3 is CASSIAGSSYEQYF. CDR3 nucleotides: TGTGCCAGCAGTATAGCGGGCAGCTCCTACGAGCAGTACTTC.

The rearrangement uses TRBV9 and TRBJ2-2; 12 bases align to TRBD2. The ends lost 0 bases at V and 6 bases at J; junction bases unmatched: 6. The CDR3 has 17 residues. Per germline, CDR1 SGDLS and CDR2 YYNGEE. CDR3 bases: TGTGCCAGCAGCGTAGAGAGACTAGCGGGGGTCCCCGGGGAGCTGTTTTTT. Amino acids: CASSVERLAGVPGELFF.